One TCR beta chain is described in this entry. Its antigen is still unknown. The data are from a study of PD-1 blockade in classical Hodgkin lymphoma. Regarding the study as a whole: Baseline TCR diversity was reportedly lower in newly diagnosed patients than in healthy donors. It was reported as lower still in relapsed/refractory patients. Unlike CD8+ TCR diversity, which did not rise significantly by C4D1, CD4+ TCR diversity did. Complete responders' baseline diversity resembled that of newly diagnosed patients.

Repertoires were generated with immunoSEQ multiplex PCR, while TCRdb's copy carries only in-frame clones and drops some. The sample includes about 28,000 clones, approximately 66% of them seen just once. All patients experienced relapse after autologous stem cell transplantation, and brentuximab vedotin exposure was variable. Reported best responses ranged across complete response, partial response or progressive disease. This clonotype originated in a human donor with classical Hodgkin lymphoma. The specimen comprised peripheral blood mononuclear cells (PBMCs), sampled before the second cycle of nivolumab.

CDR3 DNA sequence: TGTGCCAGCAGCGCCCGTGGGGGGAGCAAGTCCTACGAGCAGTACTTC. This encodes CASSARGGSKSYEQYF. The chain joins TRBV9 to TRBJ2-7; D possibly corresponds to TRBD2 (6 bases). The germline V gene encodes CDR1 SGDLS and CDR2 YYNGEE. Trimming took 3 bases from V and 1 from J, leaving 17 bases between them. This CDR3 is 16 amino acids long.